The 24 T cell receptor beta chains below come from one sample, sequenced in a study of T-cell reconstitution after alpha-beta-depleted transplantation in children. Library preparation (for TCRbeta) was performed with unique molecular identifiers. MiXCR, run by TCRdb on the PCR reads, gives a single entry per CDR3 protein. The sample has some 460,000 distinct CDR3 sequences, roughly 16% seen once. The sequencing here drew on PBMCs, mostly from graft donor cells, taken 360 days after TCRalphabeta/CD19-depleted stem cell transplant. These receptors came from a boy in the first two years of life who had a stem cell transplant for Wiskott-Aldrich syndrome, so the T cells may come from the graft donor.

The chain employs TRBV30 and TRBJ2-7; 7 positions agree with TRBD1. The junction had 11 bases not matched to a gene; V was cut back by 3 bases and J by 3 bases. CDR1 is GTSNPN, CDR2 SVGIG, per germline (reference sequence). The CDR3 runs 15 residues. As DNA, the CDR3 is TGTGCCTGGAGGGGAATTTCCGGGACAGACTACGAGCAGTACTTC. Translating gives CAWRGISGTDYEQYF.

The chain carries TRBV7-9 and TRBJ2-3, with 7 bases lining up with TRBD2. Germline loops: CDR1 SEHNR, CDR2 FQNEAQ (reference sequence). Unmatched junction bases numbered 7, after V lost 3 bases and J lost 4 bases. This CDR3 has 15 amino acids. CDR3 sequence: CASSFGLGLADTQYF. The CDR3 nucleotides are TGTGCCAGCAGCTTCGGACTAGGTCTGGCAGATACGCAGTATTTT.

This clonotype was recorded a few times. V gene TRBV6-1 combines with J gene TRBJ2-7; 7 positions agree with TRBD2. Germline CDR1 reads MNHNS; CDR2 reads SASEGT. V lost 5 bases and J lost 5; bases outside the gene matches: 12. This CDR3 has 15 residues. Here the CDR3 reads CASSTLGRGGNEQYF. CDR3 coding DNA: TGTGCCAGCAGTACCCTAGGGAGGGGAGGTAACGAGCAGTACTTC.

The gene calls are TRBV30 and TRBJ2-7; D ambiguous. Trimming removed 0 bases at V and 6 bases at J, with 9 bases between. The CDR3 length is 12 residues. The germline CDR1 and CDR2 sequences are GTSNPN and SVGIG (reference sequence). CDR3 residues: CAWSVGMREQYF. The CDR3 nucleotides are TGTGCCTGGAGTGTGGGGATGCGCGAGCAGTACTTC.

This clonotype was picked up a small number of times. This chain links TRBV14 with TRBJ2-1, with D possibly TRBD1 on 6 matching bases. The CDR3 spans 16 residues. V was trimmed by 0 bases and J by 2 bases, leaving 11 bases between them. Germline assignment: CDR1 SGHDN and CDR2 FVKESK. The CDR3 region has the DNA TGTGCCAGCAGCCAAGATAGGGGGACGACCTACAATGAGCAGTTCTTC. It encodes CASSQDRGTTYNEQFF.

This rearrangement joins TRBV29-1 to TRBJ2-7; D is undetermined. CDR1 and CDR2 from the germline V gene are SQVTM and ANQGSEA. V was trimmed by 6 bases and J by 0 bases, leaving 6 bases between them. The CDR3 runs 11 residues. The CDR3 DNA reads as TGCAGCGTCCTGAGCTCCTACGAGCAGTACTTC. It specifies CSVLSSYEQYF.

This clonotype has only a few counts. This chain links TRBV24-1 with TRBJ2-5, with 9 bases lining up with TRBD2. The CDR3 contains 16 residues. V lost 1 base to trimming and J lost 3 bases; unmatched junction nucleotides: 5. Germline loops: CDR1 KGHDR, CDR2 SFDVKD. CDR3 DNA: TGTGCCACCAGTGATTTCCGGACTAGCGAAAAAGAGACCCAGTACTTC. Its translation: CATSDFRTSEKETQYF.

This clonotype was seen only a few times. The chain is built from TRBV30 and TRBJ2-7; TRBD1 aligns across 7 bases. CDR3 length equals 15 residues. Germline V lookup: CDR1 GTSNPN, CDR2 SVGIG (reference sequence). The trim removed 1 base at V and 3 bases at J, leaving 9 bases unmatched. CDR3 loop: CAWSAYSTGFYEQYF. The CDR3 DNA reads TGTGCCTGGAGTGCCTACTCGACAGGGTTCTACGAGCAGTACTTC. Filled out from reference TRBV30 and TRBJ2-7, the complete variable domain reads SQTIHQWPATLVQPVGSPLSLECTVEGTSNPNLYWYRQAAGRGLQLLFYSVGIGQISSEVPQNLSASRPQDRQFILSSKKLLLSDSGFYLCAWSAYSTGFYEQYFGPGTRLTVT.

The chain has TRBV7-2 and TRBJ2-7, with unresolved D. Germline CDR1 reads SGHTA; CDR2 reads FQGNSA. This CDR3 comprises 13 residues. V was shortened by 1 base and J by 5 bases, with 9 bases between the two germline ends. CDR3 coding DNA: TGTGCCAGCAGCTTAGTCGGTGGGGACGAGCAGTACTTC. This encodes CASSLVGGDEQYF.

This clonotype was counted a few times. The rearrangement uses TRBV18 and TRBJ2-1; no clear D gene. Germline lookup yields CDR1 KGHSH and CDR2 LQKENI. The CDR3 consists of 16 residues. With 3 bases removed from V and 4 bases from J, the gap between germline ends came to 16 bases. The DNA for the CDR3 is TGTGCCAGCTCACCCCGGACGAAGGGCCAGTACAATGAGCAGTTCTTC. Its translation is CASSPRTKGQYNEQFF.

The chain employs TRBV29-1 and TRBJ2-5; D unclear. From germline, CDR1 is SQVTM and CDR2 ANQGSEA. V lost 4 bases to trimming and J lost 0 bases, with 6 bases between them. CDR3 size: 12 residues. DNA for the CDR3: TGCAGCGTTGTCAAATACCAAGAGACCCAGTACTTC. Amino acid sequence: CSVVKYQETQYF.

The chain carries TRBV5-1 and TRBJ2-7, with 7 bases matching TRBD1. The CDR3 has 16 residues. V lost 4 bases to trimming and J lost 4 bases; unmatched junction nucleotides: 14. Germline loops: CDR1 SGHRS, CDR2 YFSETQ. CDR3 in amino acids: CASSQNPGTAIYEQYF. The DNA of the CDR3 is TGCGCCAGCAGCCAAAACCCCGGGACAGCCATTTACGAGCAGTACTTC.

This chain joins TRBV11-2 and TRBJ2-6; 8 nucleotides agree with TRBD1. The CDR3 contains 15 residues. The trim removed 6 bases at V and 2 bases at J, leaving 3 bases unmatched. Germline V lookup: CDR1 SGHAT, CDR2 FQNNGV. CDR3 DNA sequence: TGTGCCAGCAGAGACAGGGGAGCTGGGGCCAACGTCCTGACTTTC. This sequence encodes CASRDRGAGANVLTF.

DNA of the CDR3: TGCAGTGCTAGTTTGGGAAATCAGCCCCAGCATTTT. It yields the protein CSASLGNQPQHF. The chain has TRBV20-1 and TRBJ1-5; D remains ambiguous. Germline V gene sequence: CDR1 DFQATT, CDR2 SNEGSKA (reference sequence). Trimming removed 3 bases from V and 4 bases from J, with 7 bases in between. CDR3 size: 12 residues.

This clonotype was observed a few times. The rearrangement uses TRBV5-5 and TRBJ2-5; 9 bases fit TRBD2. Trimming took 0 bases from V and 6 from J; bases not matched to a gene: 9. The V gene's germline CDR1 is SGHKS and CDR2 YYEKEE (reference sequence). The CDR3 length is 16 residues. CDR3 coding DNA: TGTGCCAGCAGCTTGGATCCAGCGGGGGGCAGAAAGACCCAGTACTTC. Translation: CASSLDPAGGRKTQYF.

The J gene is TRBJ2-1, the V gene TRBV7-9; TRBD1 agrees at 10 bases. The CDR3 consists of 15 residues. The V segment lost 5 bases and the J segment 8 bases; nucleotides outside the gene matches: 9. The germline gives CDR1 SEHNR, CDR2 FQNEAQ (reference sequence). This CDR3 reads CASSLWTGGKDEQFF. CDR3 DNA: TGTGCCAGCAGCCTGTGGACAGGGGGTAAGGATGAGCAGTTCTTC.

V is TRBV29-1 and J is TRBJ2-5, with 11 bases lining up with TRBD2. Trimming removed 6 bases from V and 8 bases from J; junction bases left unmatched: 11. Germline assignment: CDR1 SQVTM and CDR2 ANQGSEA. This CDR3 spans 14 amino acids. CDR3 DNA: TGCAGCGTGGGGGGAAGACTAGCGGGGCCTACCCAGTACTTC. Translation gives CSVGGRLAGPTQYF.

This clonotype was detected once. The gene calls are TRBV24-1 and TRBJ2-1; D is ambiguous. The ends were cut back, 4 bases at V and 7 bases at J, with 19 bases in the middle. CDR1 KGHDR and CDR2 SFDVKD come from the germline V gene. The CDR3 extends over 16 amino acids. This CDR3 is CATSESPAVLGNEQFF. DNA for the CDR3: TGTGCCACCAGTGAGAGTCCGGCGGTCCTGGGAAATGAGCAGTTCTTC.

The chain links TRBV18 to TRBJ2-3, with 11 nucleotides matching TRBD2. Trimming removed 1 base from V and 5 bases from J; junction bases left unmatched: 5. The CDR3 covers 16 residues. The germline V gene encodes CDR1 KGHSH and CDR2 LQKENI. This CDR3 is CASSPRLAGGLDTQYF. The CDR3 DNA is TGTGCCAGCTCACCACGGCTAGCGGGAGGATTAGATACGCAGTATTTT.

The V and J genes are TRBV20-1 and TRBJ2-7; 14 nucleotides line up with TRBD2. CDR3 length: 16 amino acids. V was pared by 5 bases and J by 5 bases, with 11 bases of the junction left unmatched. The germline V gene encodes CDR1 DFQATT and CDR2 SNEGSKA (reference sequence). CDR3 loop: CSAWDLTSGGGNEQYF. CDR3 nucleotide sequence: TGCAGTGCTTGGGATCTGACTAGCGGGGGGGGAAACGAGCAGTACTTC.

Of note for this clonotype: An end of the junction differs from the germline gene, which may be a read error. The CDR3 DNA sequence: TGCGCCAGCAGTCATGATGGGGGACAGGGACGATCGGGCGTTTACGGGCAGTACTTC. This gives the protein CASSHDGGQGRSGVYGQYF. The V call is TRBV23-1, the J call TRBJ2-7, with TRBD1 matching over 9 bases. TRBV23-1 has ORF status, its function being uncertain. This CDR3 has 19 residues.

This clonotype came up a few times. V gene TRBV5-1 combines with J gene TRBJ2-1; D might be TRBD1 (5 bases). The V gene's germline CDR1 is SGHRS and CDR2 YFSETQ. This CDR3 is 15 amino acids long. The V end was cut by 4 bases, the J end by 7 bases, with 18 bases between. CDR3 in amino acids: CASSLVGANGNEQFF. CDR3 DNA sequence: TGCGCCAGCAGCCTGGTAGGGGCCAACGGGAATGAGCAGTTCTTC.

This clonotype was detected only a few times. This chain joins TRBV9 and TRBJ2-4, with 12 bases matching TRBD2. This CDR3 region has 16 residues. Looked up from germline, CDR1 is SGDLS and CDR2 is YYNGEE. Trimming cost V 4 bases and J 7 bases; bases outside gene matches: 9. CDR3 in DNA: TGTGCCAGCAGCAAGGGGGCTAGCGGGAGGGCTAACATTCAGTACTTC. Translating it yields CASSKGASGRANIQYF.

CDR3 residues: CATSRITGIDNEQFF. The CDR3 bases are TGTGCCACCAGCAGAATAACAGGGATTGACAATGAGCAGTTCTTC. This chain connects TRBV15 to TRBJ2-1; possibly TRBD1 for D (6 bases). The ends were cut back, 2 bases at V and 5 bases at J, with 13 bases in the middle. The CDR3 has 15 amino acids. From germline, CDR1 is LNHNV and CDR2 YYDKDF (reference sequence).